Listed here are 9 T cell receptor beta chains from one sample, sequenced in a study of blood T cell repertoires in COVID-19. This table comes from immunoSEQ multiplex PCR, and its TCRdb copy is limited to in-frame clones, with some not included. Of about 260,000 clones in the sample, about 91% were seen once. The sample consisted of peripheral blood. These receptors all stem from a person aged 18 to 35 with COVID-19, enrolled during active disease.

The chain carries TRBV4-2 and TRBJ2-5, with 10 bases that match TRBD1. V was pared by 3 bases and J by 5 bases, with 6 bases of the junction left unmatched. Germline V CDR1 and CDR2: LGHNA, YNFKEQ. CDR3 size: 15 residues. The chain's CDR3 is CASSHSTGGAETQYF. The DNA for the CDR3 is TGTGCCAGCAGCCACTCGACAGGGGGCGCGGAGACCCAGTACTTC.

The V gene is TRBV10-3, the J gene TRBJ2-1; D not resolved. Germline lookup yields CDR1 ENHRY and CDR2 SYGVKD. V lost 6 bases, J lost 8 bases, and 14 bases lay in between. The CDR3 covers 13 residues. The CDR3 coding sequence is TGTGCCATCAGACCCATTAGCACGCATGAGCAGTTCTTC. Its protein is CAIRPISTHEQFF.

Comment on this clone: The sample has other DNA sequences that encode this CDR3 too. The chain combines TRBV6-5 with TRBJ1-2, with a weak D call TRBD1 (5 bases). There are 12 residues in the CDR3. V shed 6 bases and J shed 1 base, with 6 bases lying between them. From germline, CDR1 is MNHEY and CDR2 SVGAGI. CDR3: CASRQGNYGYTF. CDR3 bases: TGTGCCAGCAGGCAGGGTAACTATGGCTACACCTTC.

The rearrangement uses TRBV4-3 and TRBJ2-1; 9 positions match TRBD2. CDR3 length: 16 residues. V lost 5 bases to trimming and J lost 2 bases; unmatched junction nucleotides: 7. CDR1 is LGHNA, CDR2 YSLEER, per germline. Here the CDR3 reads CASSARTSVTYNEQFF. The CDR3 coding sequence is TGCGCCAGCAGCGCTCGGACTAGCGTAACCTACAATGAGCAGTTCTTC.

DNA for the CDR3: TGTGCCAGCAGTGAAGTCAGTTCGAACACCTACGAGCAGTACTTC. Protein sequence: CASSEVSSNTYEQYF. V is TRBV6-1 and J is TRBJ2-7; D is ambiguous. Germline V gene sequence: CDR1 MNHNS, CDR2 SASEGT. Trimming took 1 base from V and 2 from J, leaving 12 bases between them. The CDR3 has 15 amino acids.

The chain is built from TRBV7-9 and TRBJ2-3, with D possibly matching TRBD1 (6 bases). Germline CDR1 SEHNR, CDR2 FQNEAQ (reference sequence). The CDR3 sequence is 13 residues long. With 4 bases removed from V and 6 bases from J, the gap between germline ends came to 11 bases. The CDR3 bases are TGTGCCAGCAGCTACCCAGGGGCCGATACGCAGTATTTT. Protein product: CASSYPGADTQYF.

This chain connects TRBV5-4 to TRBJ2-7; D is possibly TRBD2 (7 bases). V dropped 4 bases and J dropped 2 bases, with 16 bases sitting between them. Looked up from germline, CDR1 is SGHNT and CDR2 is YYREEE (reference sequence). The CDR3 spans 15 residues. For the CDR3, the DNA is TGTGCCAGCAGCCCGTGGGGGGGCGGGACCTACGAGCAGTACTTC. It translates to CASSPWGGGTYEQYF.

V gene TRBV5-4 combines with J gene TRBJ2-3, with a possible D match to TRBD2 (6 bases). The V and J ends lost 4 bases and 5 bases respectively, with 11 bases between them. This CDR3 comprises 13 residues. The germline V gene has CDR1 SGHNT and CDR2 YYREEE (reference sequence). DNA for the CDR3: TGTGCCAGCAGCACGGGACTGAAAGATACGCAGTATTTT. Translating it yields CASSTGLKDTQYF.

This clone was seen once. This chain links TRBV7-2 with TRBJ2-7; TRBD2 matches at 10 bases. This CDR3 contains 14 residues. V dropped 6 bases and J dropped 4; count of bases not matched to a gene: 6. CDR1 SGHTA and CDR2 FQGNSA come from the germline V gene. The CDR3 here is CASSPSGREYEQYF. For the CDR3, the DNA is TGTGCCAGCAGTCCGAGCGGGAGGGAATACGAGCAGTACTTC.